Here is one T cell receptor beta chain with its context. Germline trimming cut 2 bases from V and 6 bases from J; bases unmatched to any gene: 5. CDR1 MDHEN and CDR2 SYDVKM come from the germline V gene. The length of the CDR3 is 15 residues. This specimen comes from a study of T cells in Graves' hyperthyroidism and ophthalmopathy. Study information: Peripheral blood was secured at the point of initial diagnosis, before any treatment.

What was amplified from RNA transcripts were TCR beta CDR3 regions. An initial round of RT-PCR targeting the TCR CDR3 relied on the HTBI primer set. Using its own MiXCR run on the multiplex PCR reads, TCRdb lists one record per CDR3 protein. The sample lists 700,000 or so distinct CDR3 sequences; about 15% were seen once. This TCR was sampled from a man aged 18 to 29 with Graves' hyperthyroidism. V usage is TRBV28 and J usage is TRBJ2-7, with 12 bases that match TRBD1. The sequenced sample consisted of blood. CDR3 in DNA: TGTGCCAGCAGTTTAAACCCGGGACAGGGGGCCGAGCAGTACTTC. This codes for CASSLNPGQGAEQYF.